These T cell receptor beta chains were read from a single sample in a study of early T cells in non-severe SARS-CoV-2 infection. One entry per CDR3 protein, called by TCRdb with MiXCR from the 5' RACE reads. The table shows approximately 81,000 distinct CDR3 sequences, with 13% occurring only once. The sequenced sample was whole blood. The receptors come from an adult who was a healthcare worker with PCR-confirmed SARS-CoV-2 infection or an uninfected control (not recorded which). Both conserved end residues are part of each CDR3. Each record gives: D gene, J gene, V gene, clone size, CDR3 protein, CDR3 DNA. A D gene is named only where the DNA matches it firmly. Expanded clones are given a class, and other clones once, few, many or no size at all.

D: .; J: TRBJ2-7; V: TRBV27; size: .; CDR3: CASSFVGPTDLLHYEQYF; DNA: TGTGCCAGCAGTTTCGTCGGACCTACCGATCTCCTTCATTACGAGCAGTACTTC
D: .; J: TRBJ1-2; V: TRBV7-9; size: .; CDR3: CASSSAGGLGYTF; DNA: TGTGCCAGCAGCTCCGCGGGGGGGCTTGGCTACACCTTC
D: TRBD1; J: TRBJ1-5; V: TRBV28; size: .; CDR3: CASSFPGTGRNQPQHF; DNA: TGTGCCAGCAGTTTTCCCGGGACAGGAAGAAACCAGCCCCAGCATTTT
D: .; J: TRBJ2-5; V: TRBV20-1; size: .; CDR3: CSATPRQETQYF; DNA: TGCAGTGCCACCCCGAGACAAGAGACCCAGTACTTC
D: .; J: TRBJ1-1; V: TRBV7-2; size: many; CDR3: CASSAQGGNTEAFF; DNA: TGTGCCAGCAGCGCGCAAGGAGGGAACACTGAAGCTTTCTTT
D: TRBD1; J: TRBJ1-2; V: TRBV20-1; size: many; CDR3: CSAWTGGVNYGYTF; DNA: TGCAGTGCGTGGACAGGGGGTGTGAACTATGGCTACACCTTC
D: TRBD1; J: TRBJ1-2; V: TRBV4-1; size: .; CDR3: CASSGQGTYDGYGYTF; DNA: TGCGCCAGCAGCGGACAGGGAACTTACGACGGCTATGGCTACACCTTC
D: .; J: TRBJ2-1; V: TRBV5-8; size: many; CDR3: CASSFRSYNEQFF; DNA: TGTGCCAGCAGCTTCAGAAGTTACAATGAGCAGTTCTTC
D: .; J: TRBJ1-6; V: TRBV18; size: few; CDR3: CASSPYRESYNSPLHF; DNA: TGTGCCAGCTCACCGTACAGGGAGTCGTATAATTCACCCCTCCACTTT
D: TRBD1; J: TRBJ2-7; V: TRBV5-1; size: .; CDR3: CASSPSSDRSSYEQYF; DNA: TGCGCCAGCAGCCCGTCGTCGGACAGGTCCTCCTACGAGCAGTACTTC
D: TRBD1; J: TRBJ2-7; V: TRBV6-5; size: .; CDR3: CASSYSGRGSYEQYF; DNA: TGTGCCAGCAGTTACTCAGGCAGGGGGTCCTACGAGCAGTACTTC
D: .; J: TRBJ2-5; V: TRBV7-2; size: .; CDR3: CASSLNARETQYF; DNA: TGTGCCAGCAGCTTAAACGCTAGAGAGACCCAGTACTTC